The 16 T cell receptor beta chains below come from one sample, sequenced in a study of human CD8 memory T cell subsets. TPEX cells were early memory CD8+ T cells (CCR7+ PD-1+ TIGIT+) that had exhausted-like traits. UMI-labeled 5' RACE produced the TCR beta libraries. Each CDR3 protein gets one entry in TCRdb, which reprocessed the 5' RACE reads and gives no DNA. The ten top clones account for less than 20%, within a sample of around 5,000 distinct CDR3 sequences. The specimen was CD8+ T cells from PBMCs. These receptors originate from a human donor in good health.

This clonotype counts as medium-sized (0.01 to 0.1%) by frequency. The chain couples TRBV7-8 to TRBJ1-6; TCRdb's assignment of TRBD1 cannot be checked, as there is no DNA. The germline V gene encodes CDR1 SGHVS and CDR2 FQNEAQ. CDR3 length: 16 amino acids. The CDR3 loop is CASSLEDAGTNSPLHF.

The CDR3 sequence: CASSLTSSKYNEQFF. This chain joins TRBV5-1 and TRBJ2-1; the TCRdb D gene call, TRBD2, has no DNA to confirm it. The CDR3 spans 15 residues. CDR1 and CDR2 from the germline V gene are SGHRS and YFSETQ. The whole variable domain, remainder taken from reference TRBV5-1 and TRBJ2-1, is KAGVTQTPRYLIKTRGQQVTLSCSPISGHRSVSWYQQTPGQGLQFLFEYFSETQRNKGNFPGRFSGRQFSNSRSEMNVSTLELGDSALYLCASSLTSSKYNEQFFGPGTRLTVL.

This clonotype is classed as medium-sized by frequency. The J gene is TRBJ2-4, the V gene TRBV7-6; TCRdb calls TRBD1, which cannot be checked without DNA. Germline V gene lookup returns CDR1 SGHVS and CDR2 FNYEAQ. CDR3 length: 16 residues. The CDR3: CASSPGTSEQGGIQYF.

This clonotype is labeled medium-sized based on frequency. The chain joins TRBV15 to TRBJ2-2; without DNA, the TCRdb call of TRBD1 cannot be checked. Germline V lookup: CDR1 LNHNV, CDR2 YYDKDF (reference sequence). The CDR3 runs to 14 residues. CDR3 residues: CATGWGGRTGELFF.

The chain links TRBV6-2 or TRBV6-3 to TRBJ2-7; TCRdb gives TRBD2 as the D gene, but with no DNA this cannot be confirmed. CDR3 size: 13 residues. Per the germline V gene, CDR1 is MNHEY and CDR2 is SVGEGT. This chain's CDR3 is CASRGLAAYEQYF.

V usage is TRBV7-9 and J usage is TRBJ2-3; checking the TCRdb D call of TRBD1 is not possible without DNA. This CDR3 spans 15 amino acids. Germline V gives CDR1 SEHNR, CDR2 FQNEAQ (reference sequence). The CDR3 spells CASSHPGESTDTQYF.

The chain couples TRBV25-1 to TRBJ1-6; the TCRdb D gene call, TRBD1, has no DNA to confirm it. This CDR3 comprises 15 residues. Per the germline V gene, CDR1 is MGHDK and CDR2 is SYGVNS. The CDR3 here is CASSDWDRMRSPLHF.

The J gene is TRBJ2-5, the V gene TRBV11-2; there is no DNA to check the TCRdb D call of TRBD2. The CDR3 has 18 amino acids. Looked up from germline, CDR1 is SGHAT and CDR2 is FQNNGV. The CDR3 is CASSSGLAGGQRQETQYF. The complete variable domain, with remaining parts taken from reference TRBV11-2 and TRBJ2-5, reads EAGVAQSPRYKIIEKRQSVAFWCNPISGHATLYWYQQILGQGPKLLIQFQNNGVVDDSQLPKDRFSAERLKGVDSTLKIQPAKLEDSAVYLCASSSGLAGGQRQETQYFGPGTRLLVL.

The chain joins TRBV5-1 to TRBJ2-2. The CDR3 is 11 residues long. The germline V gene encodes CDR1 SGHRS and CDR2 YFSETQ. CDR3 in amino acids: CASSYSGELFF.

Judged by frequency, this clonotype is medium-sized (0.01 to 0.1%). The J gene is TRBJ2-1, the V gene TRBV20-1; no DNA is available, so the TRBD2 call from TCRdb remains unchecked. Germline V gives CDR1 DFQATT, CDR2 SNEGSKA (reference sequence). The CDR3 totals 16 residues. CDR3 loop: CSANPILAGGRNEQFF.

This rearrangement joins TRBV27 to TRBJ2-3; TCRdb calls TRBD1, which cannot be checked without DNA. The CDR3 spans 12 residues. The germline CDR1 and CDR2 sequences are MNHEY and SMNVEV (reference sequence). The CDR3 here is CASGTGRDTQYF.

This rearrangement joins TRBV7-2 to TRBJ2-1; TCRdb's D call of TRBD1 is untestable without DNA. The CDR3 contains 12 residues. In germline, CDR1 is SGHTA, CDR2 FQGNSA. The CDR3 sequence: CAVAGSYNEQFF.

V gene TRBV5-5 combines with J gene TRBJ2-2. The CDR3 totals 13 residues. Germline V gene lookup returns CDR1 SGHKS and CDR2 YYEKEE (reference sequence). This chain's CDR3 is CASSDQDTGELFF.

CDR3 in amino acids: CASTYVAGTGGRYEQYF. The J gene is TRBJ2-7, the V gene TRBV6-2 or TRBV6-3; lacking DNA, the TRBD1 call made by TCRdb goes unchecked. The CDR3 length is 17 residues. In germline, CDR1 is MNHEY, CDR2 SVGEGT.

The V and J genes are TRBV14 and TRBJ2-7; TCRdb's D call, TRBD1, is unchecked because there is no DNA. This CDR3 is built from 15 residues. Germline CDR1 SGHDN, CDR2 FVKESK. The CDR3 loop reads CASSHGTGAFYEQYF.

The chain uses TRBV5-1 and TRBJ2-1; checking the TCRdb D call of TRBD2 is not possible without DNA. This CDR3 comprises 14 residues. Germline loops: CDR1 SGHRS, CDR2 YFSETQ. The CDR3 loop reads CASSFSSPLNEQFF.